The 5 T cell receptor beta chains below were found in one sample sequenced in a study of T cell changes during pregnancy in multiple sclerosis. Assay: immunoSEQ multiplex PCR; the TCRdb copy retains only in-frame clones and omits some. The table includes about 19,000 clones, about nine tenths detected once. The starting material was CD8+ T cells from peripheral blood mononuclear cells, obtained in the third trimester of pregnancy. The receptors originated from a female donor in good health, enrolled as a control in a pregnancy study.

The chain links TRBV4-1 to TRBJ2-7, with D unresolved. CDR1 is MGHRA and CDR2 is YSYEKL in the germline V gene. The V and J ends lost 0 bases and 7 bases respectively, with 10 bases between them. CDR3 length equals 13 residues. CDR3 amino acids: CASSQDNVREQYF. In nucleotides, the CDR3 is TGCGCCAGCAGCCAAGACAATGTCAGAGAGCAGTACTTC.

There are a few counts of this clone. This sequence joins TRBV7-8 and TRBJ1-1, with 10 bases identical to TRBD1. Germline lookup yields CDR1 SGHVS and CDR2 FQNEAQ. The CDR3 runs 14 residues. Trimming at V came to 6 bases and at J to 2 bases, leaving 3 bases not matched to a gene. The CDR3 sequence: CASRTTGGNTEAFF. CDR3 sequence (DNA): TGTGCCAGCAGGACGACAGGGGGCAACACTGAAGCTTTCTTT.

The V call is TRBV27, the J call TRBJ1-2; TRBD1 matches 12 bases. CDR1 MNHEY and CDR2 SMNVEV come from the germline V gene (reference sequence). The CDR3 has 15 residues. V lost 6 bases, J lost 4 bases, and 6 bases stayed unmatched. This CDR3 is CASREGQGAFYGYTF. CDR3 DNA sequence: TGTGCCAGCAGGGAGGGACAGGGGGCTTTCTATGGCTACACCTTC.

CDR3 DNA: TGTGCCAGTAGGCGGGGGGGCAACAATGAGCAGTTCTTC. Amino acids: CASRRGGNNEQFF. The chain combines TRBV19 with TRBJ2-1; 9 nucleotides line up with TRBD2. The CDR3 extends over 13 amino acids. Germline CDR1 reads LNHDA; CDR2 reads SQIVND (reference sequence). J lost 5 bases, V lost 6 bases, and 2 bases had no gene match.

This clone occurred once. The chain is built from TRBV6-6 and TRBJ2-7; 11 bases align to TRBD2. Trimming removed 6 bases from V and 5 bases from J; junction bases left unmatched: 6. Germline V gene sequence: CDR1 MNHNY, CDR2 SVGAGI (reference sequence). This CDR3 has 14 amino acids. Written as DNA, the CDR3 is TGTGCCAGCAGCCAGACTAGCGGGGTAAACGAGCAGTACTTC. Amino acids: CASSQTSGVNEQYF.